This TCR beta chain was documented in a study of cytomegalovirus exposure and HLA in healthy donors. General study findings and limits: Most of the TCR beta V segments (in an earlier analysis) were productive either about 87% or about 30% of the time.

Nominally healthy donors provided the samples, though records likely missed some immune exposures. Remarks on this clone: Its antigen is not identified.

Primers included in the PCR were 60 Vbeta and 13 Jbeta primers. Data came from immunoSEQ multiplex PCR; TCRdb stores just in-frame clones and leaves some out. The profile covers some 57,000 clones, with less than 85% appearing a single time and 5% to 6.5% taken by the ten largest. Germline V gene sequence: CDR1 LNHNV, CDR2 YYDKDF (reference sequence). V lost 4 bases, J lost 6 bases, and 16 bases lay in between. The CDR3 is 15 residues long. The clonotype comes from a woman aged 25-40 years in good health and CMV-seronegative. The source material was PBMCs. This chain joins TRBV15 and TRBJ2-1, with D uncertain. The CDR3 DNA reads TGTGCCACCAGCAAGGAGCCCCACCCGGGCAATGAGCAGTTCTTC. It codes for CATSKEPHPGNEQFF.